Listed here is a single TCR beta chain. Which antigen it targets is not known. Base quality data are lacking; no much larger clone is found one base away. The data were obtained in a study of CD8 T cells in ankylosing spondylitis (dated by TCRdb to about 2017). At the level of the whole study: T cell receptor beta repertoires were profiled in healthy donors and ankylosing spondylitis patients so that disease-linked TCR variants could be found. The full study cohort comprised 25 ankylosing spondylitis patients and about a hundred healthy donors. Peripheral blood samples were taken, and synovial fluid was additionally collected from ankylosing spondylitis patients.

The investigation overall reported the following: The disease-linked clones had a CD8+ phenotype and were found at relatively low frequencies in peripheral blood. Blood from ankylosing spondylitis patients appeared to be characterized by a TCR beta motif composed of about eight highly homologous amino acid variants. Some motif variants had previously been reported in the synovial fluid and blood of reactive arthritis patients, which suggests shared mechanisms of disease initiation. Significant enrichment of the disease-linked clones was reported in matched synovial fluid samples from ankylosing spondylitis patients.

The CDR3 runs 14 amino acids, cysteine and phenylalanine included. The sequence is cut down to CDR3 DNA, 42 bases in frame from base 1. Relative to germline, V is 2 bases shorter and J is 2 bases shorter, with 9 bases between their ends. As encoded in the germline V gene (reference sequence), CDR1 is SEHNR while CDR2 is FQNEAQ. The sample was run on an Illumina HiSeq 2500. TCR beta libraries were prepared by quantitative 5'-RACE with molecular barcodes. On the study's bioinformatics: To identify disease-linked TCR variants, a new computational method was used, one built on a probabilistic model of VDJ rearrangement. Using fastp trimming at Q25 and MiXCR clonotype assembly, TCRdb reanalyzed the public sequencing data and kept in-frame beta chains. Rows are unified per CDR3 protein, each entry keeping the most common DNA and genes. None of the V and J calls come from the authors' own analysis; TCRdb made them. The sample profile shows roughly 440,000 distinct CDR3 sequences; 17% of them were found once. 0.95% to 1.1% of the sample is in the top ten clones.

This sequence was found in a male donor with ankylosing spondylitis. The source material was blood, either unsorted or a sorted T cell fraction (not recorded which). Here the chain combines TRBV7-9 and TRBJ1-1; D gene: possibly TRBD1, on 5 matching bases. The nucleotides read TGTGCCAGCAGCTTACTTAGGGGTAACACTGAAGCTTTCTTT. This sequence encodes CASSLLRGNTEAFF.